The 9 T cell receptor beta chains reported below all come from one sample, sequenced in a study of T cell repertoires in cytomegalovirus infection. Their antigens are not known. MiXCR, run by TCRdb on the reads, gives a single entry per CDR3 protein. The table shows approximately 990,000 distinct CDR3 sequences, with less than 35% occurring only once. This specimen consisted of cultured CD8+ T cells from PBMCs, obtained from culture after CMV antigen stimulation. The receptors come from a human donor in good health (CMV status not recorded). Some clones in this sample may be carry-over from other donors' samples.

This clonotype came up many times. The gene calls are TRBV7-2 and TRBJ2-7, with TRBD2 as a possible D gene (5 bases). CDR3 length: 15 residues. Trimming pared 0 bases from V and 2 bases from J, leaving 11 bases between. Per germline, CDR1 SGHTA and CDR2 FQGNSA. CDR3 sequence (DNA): TGTGCCAGCAGCTTAGCGCCCAGCGGAACCTACGAGCAGTACTTC. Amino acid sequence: CASSLAPSGTYEQYF.

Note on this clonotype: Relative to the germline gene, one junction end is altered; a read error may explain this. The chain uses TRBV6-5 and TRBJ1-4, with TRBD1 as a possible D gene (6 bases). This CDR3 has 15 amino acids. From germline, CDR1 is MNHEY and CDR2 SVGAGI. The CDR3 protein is CATSLDGGGGEQLFF. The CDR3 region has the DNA TGTGCCACCTCACTCGACGGGGGCGGGGGTGAACAACTGTTTTTT.

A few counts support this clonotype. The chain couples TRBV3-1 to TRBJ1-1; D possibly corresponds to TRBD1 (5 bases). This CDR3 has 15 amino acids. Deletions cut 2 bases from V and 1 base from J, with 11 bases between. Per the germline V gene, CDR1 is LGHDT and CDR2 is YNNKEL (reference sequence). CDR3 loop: CASSQPRGRNTEAFF. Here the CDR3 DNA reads TGTGCCAGCAGCCAACCGAGGGGCAGGAACACTGAAGCTTTCTTT.

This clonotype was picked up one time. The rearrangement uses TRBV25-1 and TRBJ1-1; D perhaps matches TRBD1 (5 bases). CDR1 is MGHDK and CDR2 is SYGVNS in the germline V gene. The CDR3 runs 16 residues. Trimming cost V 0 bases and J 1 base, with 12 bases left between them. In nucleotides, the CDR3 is TGTGCCAGCAGTGAATATTTTGGGACGGAGAACACTGAAGCTTTCTTT. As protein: CASSEYFGTENTEAFF.

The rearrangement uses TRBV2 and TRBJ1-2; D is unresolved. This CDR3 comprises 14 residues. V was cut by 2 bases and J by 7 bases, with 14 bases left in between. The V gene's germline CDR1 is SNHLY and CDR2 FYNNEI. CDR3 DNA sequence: TGTGCCAGCAGTGAAAGGATTCTCGGTGGTGGCTACACCTTC. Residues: CASSERILGGGYTF. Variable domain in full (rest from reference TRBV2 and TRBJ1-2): EPEVTQTPSHQVTQMGQEVILRCVPISNHLYFYWYRQILGQKVEFLVSFYNNEISEKSEIFDDQFSVERPDGSNFTLKIRSTKLEDSAMYFCASSERILGGGYTFGSGTRLTVV.

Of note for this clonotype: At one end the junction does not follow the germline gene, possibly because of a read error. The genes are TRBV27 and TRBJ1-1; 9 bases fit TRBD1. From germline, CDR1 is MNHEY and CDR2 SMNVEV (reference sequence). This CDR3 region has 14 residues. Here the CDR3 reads CANSLGQGATEAFF. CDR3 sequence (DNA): TGTGCCAACAGTTTGGGACAGGGCGCCACTGAAGCTTTCTTT.

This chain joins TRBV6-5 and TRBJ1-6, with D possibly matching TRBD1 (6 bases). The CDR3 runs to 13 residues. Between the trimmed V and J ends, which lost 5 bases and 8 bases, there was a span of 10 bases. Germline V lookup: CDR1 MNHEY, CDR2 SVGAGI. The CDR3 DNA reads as TGTGCCAGCAGTCCAAGGACAGATTCACCCCTCCACTTT. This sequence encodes CASSPRTDSPLHF.

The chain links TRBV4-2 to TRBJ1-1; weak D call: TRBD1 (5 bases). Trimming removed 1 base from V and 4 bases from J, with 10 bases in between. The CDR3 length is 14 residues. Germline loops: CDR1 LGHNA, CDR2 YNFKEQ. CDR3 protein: CASSQGGFGTEAFF. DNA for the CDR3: TGTGCCAGCAGCCAAGGGGGGTTTGGCACTGAAGCTTTCTTT.

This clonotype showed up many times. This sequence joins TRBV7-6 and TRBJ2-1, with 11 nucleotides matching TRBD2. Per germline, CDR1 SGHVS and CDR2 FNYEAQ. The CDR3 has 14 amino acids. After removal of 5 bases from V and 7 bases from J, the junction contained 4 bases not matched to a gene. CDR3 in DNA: TGTGCCAGCAGCGCGGGACTAGCGGTTAATGAGCAGTTCTTC. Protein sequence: CASSAGLAVNEQFF.